The subject of this entry is one T cell receptor beta chain. Clones were sequenced by immunoSEQ multiplex PCR, and TCRdb holds only the in-frame ones, with some missing. The table records 65,000 to 90,000 clones, about 89% of them present only once. The sample originates from a study of control samples from healthy donors and cancer patients. Trimming removed 2 bases at V and 10 bases at J, with 12 bases between. Per germline, CDR1 KGHSH and CDR2 LQKENI. The CDR3 is 14 amino acids. Sample: blood. The sequence derives from a middle-aged man in good health. The chain carries TRBV18 and TRBJ1-6; the D is unclear. CDR3 DNA sequence: TGTGCCAGCTCACCAGAGGCCCAAGGGTCACCCCTCCACTTT. It specifies CASSPEAQGSPLHF.